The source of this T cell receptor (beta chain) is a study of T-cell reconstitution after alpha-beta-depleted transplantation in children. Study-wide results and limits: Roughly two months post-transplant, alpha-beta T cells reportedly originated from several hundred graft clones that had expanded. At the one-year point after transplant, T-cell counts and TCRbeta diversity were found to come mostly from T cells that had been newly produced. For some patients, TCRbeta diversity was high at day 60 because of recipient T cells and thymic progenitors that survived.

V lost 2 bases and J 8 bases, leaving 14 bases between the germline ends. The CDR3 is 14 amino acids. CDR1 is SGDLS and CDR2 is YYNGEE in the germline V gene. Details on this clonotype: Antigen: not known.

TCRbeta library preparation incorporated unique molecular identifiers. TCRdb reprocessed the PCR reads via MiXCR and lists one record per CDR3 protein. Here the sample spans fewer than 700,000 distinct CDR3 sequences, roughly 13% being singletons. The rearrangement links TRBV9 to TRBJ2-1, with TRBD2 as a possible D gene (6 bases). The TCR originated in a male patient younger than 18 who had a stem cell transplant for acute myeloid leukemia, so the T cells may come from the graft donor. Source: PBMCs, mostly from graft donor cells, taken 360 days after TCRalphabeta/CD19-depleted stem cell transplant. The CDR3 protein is CASSVAARGYEQFF. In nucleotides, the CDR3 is TGTGCCAGCAGCGTCGCCGCTCGGGGGTATGAGCAGTTCTTC.